The 5 T cell receptor beta chains below were found in one sample sequenced in a study of beta chain features in type 1 diabetes. Regarding the study as a whole: Across all four CD4+ subsets, people with type 1 diabetes showed modestly shorter TCRB CDR3s.

cDNA synthesis used the whole RNA isolate, giving expressed TCRB sequences. Assay: immunoSEQ multiplex PCR; the TCRdb copy retains only in-frame clones and omits some. This sample carries about 300,000 clones, roughly 13% of them seen once, and the ten largest clones take roughly 0.015%. These TCRs' antigens remain unknown. The sequencing sample was made of naive CD4+ T cells from blood. All receptors come from a woman younger than 35 with type 1 diabetes.

This clone was found a few times. The CDR3 region is CSVGGQPYGYTF. CDR3 coding DNA: TGCAGCGTAGGAGGACAGCCCTATGGCTACACCTTC. The chain couples TRBV29-1 to TRBJ1-2, with a weak D call TRBD1 (6 bases). V was trimmed by 6 bases and J by 4 bases, leaving 12 bases between them. This CDR3 contains 12 residues. Germline V gene lookup returns CDR1 SQVTM and CDR2 ANQGSEA.

V and J are TRBV7-2 and TRBJ1-5; 7 bases are a match to TRBD1. This CDR3 region has 15 residues. V was pared by 2 bases and J by 4 bases, with 5 bases of the junction left unmatched. In germline, CDR1 is SGHTA, CDR2 FQGNSA. The CDR3 nucleotides read TGTGCCAGCAGCTTATACGGGACAGAGAATCAGCCCCAGCATTTT. Translated, it gives CASSLYGTENQPQHF.

This clone was counted a few times. The rearrangement links TRBV10-3 to TRBJ2-1, with TRBD1 matching over 10 bases. From germline, CDR1 is ENHRY and CDR2 SYGVKD. This CDR3 contains 15 residues. V lost 7 bases and J lost 0; bases outside the gene matches: 3. Here the CDR3 reads CAITDRGSSYNEQFF. The CDR3, as DNA: TGTGCCATCACGGACAGGGGGAGCTCCTACAATGAGCAGTTCTTC.

The table lists this clone with a few counts. The chain carries TRBV2 and TRBJ2-3, with 8 positions matching TRBD2. CDR3 length: 17 residues. The V gene's germline CDR1 is SNHLY and CDR2 FYNNEI. V shed 8 bases, J shed 2 bases, and the junction held 15 bases outside the gene matches. The CDR3 DNA follows: TGTGCCAGCTATACGACGGGGCTAGCGGGCATCACAGATACGCAGTATTTT. Its translation is CASYTTGLAGITDTQYF.

The rearrangement links TRBV30 to TRBJ2-5, with a tentative D call TRBD1 (6 bases). V was shortened by 2 bases and J by 3 bases, with 7 bases between the two germline ends. This CDR3 comprises 12 residues. Per the germline V gene, CDR1 is GTSNPN and CDR2 is SVGIG (reference sequence). CDR3 amino acids: CAWSTGKETQYF. The DNA of the CDR3 is TGTGCCTGGAGTACAGGGAAAGAGACCCAGTACTTC. The variable domain in full, with the rest retrieved from reference TRBV30 and TRBJ2-5, is SQTIHQWPATLVQPVGSPLSLECTVEGTSNPNLYWYRQAAGRGLQLLFYSVGIGQISSEVPQNLSASRPQDRQFILSSKKLLLSDSGFYLCAWSTGKETQYFGPGTRLLVL.